This TCR beta chain was sequenced during a study of T cells in localized non-small cell lung cancer. After removal of 7 bases from V and 7 bases from J, the junction contained 16 bases not matched to a gene. The CDR3 contains 16 residues. The V gene's germline CDR1 is MGHRA and CDR2 YSYEKL. Findings of the study overall: A median about 54 of the top 100 tumor clones appeared in adjacent lung.

In the case of this clone: The antigen is not known.

Data came from immunoSEQ multiplex PCR; TCRdb stores just in-frame clones and leaves some out. The table lists approximately 43,000 clones, roughly 90% of them singletons. The TCR sequence derives from a female donor over 55 with stage I squamous cell lung carcinoma. The V call is TRBV4-1, the J call TRBJ2-1; 7 bases line up with TRBD2. This specimen consisted of peripheral blood, obtained before any cancer treatment. The CDR3 reads CASKPSPIRGGNEQFF. In DNA form, the CDR3 reads TGCGCCAGCAAACCCAGCCCTATTCGCGGGGGAAATGAGCAGTTCTTC.